Each of the 21 T cell receptor beta chains below was sequenced from the same sample in a study of cytomegalovirus exposure and HLA in healthy donors. The PCR ran on 60 Vbeta and 13 Jbeta primers. Assay: immunoSEQ multiplex PCR; the TCRdb copy retains only in-frame clones and omits some. The profile covers about 190,000 clones, with roughly 80% appearing a single time and about 0.63% taken by the ten largest. Sequenced input: PBMCs. Source of these receptors: a boy younger than 18 in good health and CMV-seronegative.

This chain connects TRBV5-8 to TRBJ2-1; D remains ambiguous. The CDR3 contains 12 residues. V lost 4 bases and J 0 bases, leaving 2 bases between the germline ends. Germline V lookup: CDR1 SGHTS, CDR2 YDEGEE. CDR3: CASSLSYNEQFF. In DNA form, the CDR3 reads TGTGCCAGCAGCCTCTCCTACAATGAGCAGTTCTTC.

This chain uses TRBV18 with TRBJ1-1, with D uncertain. The CDR3 is 16 residues long. Trimming stripped 1 base from V and 11 bases from J, with 23 bases between. Germline V gene sequence: CDR1 KGHSH, CDR2 LQKENI. The CDR3 DNA is TGTGCCAGCTCACCACTGGACCTTCCGCCCGGGAGTCTGGCTTTCTTT. It specifies CASSPLDLPPGSLAFF.

This chain connects TRBV30 to TRBJ1-5, with 9 nucleotides matching TRBD1. Germline CDR1 and CDR2: GTSNPN and SVGIG (reference sequence). Germline trimming cut 3 bases from V and 7 bases from J; bases unmatched to any gene: 4. The length of the CDR3 is 13 residues. The DNA for the CDR3 is TGTGCCTGGAGCAGACAGGGGGGGCAGCCCCAGCATTTT. The encoded protein is CAWSRQGGQPQHF.

The genes are TRBV2 and TRBJ1-3; possibly TRBD1 for D (5 bases). The CDR3 runs 16 residues. Trimming removed 11 bases from V and 8 bases from J, with 28 bases in between. CDR1 and CDR2 from the germline V gene are SNHLY and FYNNEI. CDR3 amino acids: CAPGPSTGPKGDTIYF. Here the CDR3 DNA reads TGTGCCCCTGGTCCGAGTACGGGTCCTAAAGGGGACACCATATATTTT.

This chain links TRBV2 with TRBJ1-6; D gene ambiguous. The V end was cut by 7 bases, the J end by 6 bases, with 19 bases between. This CDR3 comprises 16 residues. Germline-derived CDR1 and CDR2 are SNHLY and FYNNEI. The CDR3 sequence is CASTPLLGGFNSPLHF. The CDR3, as DNA: TGTGCCAGCACCCCTCTCTTGGGAGGTTTTAATTCACCCCTCCACTTT.

The CDR3 is CASSQKPAGADQPQHF. CDR3 coding DNA: TGCGCCAGCAGCCAAAAACCAGCAGGGGCTGATCAGCCCCAGCATTTT. This chain connects TRBV4-3 to TRBJ1-5, with TRBD1 as a possible D gene (6 bases). CDR1 is LGHNA and CDR2 is YSLEER in the germline V gene. Trimming left V 2 bases short and J 5 bases short, with 16 bases between. CDR3 length: 16 amino acids.

The CDR3 here is CASSPPSEEQYF. CDR3 coding DNA: TGTGCCAGCAGCCCGCCGTCGGAGGAGCAGTACTTC. The genes are TRBV11-2 and TRBJ2-7, with D unclear. CDR1 and CDR2 from the germline V gene are SGHAT and FQNNGV. Trimming took off 5 bases at V and 7 bases at J, with 12 bases between the two ends. The CDR3 length is 12 residues.

The chain uses TRBV15 and TRBJ2-1; no firm D call. Trimming removed 1 base at V and 0 bases at J, with 10 bases between. The CDR3 runs 16 residues. Germline V gene sequence: CDR1 LNHNV, CDR2 YYDKDF (reference sequence). The chain's CDR3 is CATSRGTSSSYNEQFF. The CDR3, as DNA: TGTGCCACCAGCAGAGGAACCTCGAGCTCCTACAATGAGCAGTTCTTC. Together with reference TRBV15 and TRBJ2-1, the CDR3 gives the full variable domain: DAMVIQNPRYQVTQFGKPVTLSCSQTLNHNVMYWYQQKSSQAPKLLFHYYDKDFNNEADTPDNFQSRRPNTSFCFLDIRSPGLGDTAMYLCATSRGTSSSYNEQFFGPGTRLTVL.

The CDR3 DNA follows: TGTGCCAGCAGCGTAGGGACGGGAGCCATACAAGAGACCCAGTACTTC. Translating it yields CASSVGTGAIQETQYF. The V gene is TRBV9, the J gene TRBJ2-5; tentatively, D is TRBD2 (6 bases). CDR1 SGDLS and CDR2 YYNGEE come from the germline V gene. The V end lost 0 bases, the J end lost 2 bases, and 14 bases lay between the germline ends. This CDR3 comprises 16 residues.

This chain connects TRBV18 to TRBJ2-2; possibly TRBD1 for D (5 bases). The CDR3 runs to 12 residues. Between the trimmed V and J ends, which lost 5 bases and 4 bases, there was a span of 5 bases. From germline, CDR1 is KGHSH and CDR2 LQKENI. CDR3 nucleotide sequence: TGTGCCAGCTCAGACAGCACCGGGGAGCTGTTTTTT. It codes for CASSDSTGELFF.

This clone has only a few counts. The CDR3 bases are TGTGCCAGCAGTTACACTAGCGGGGGGGCAGATACGCAGTATTTT. This sequence encodes CASSYTSGGADTQYF. This rearrangement joins TRBV6-5 to TRBJ2-3, with 13 positions matching TRBD2. Losses at the gene ends were 2 bases for V and 4 bases for J; bases not matched to a gene: 0. CDR3 length equals 15 residues. Germline V gene lookup returns CDR1 MNHEY and CDR2 SVGAGI.

The chain joins TRBV27 to TRBJ2-7; 15 nucleotides line up with TRBD2. Germline CDR1 is MNHEY and CDR2 is SMNVEV (reference sequence). The CDR3 is made up of 15 amino acids. V trimming: 6 bases; J trimming: 0 bases; junction bases outside the gene matches: 0. The CDR3 coding sequence is TGTGCCAGCAGGGGACTAGCGGGGGGCTCCTACGAGCAGTACTTC. It encodes CASRGLAGGSYEQYF.

V and J are TRBV21-1 and TRBJ1-3. TRBV21-1 has pseudogene status. The CDR3 is made up of 16 amino acids. CDR3 DNA sequence: TGTGCCAGAGGAAAGGCCCCTGGAGAGTCTGGAAACACCATATATTTT. Its translation is CARGKAPGESGNTIYF.

In its sample, this clone was seen a few times. V is TRBV6-1 and J is TRBJ1-2, with D uncertain. Trimming cost V 0 bases and J 0 bases, with 8 bases left between them. CDR3 size: 15 residues. Germline-derived CDR1 and CDR2 are MNHNS and SASEGT. The CDR3 region is CASSEASGANYGYTF. The DNA of the CDR3 is TGTGCCAGCAGTGAAGCCTCCGGAGCTAACTATGGCTACACCTTC.

The chain employs TRBV6-1 and TRBJ2-5; 11 bases are shared with TRBD2. The assigned J gene may be wrong: the sequence end matches TRBJ2-7 better. CDR1 MNHNS and CDR2 SASEGT come from the germline V gene. This CDR3 region has 21 residues. CDR3 loop: CASSEVWTLAGGQFNPHEQYF. The DNA for the CDR3 is TGTGCCAGCAGTGAAGTCTGGACTTTAGCGGGAGGGCAATTTAACCCGCACGAGCAGTACTTC.

Here the CDR3 DNA reads TGTGCCAGCACCCTTATCAGTAGCACAGATACGCAGTATTTT. It is translated as CASTLISSTDTQYF. The rearrangement links TRBV7-9 to TRBJ2-3; no clear D. The CDR3 totals 14 residues. V lost 7 bases, J lost 0 bases, and 11 bases lay in between. Germline assignment: CDR1 SEHNR and CDR2 FQNEAQ (reference sequence).

V is TRBV2 and J is TRBJ1-3, with a weak D call TRBD1 (6 bases). Germline-derived CDR1 and CDR2 are SNHLY and FYNNEI. V was cut by 4 bases and J by 0 bases, with 10 bases left in between. CDR3 size: 15 residues. Here the CDR3 reads CASSATGFSGNTIYF. The CDR3 DNA reads as TGTGCCAGCAGTGCTACAGGGTTCTCTGGAAACACCATATATTTT.

This CDR3 reads CASSPGTGGGTGELFF. CDR3 DNA: TGTGCCAGCAGCCCAGGGACAGGGGGCGGAACCGGGGAGCTGTTTTTT. The chain is built from TRBV7-2 and TRBJ2-2, with 12 bases matching TRBD1. The ends lost 5 bases at V and 5 bases at J; junction bases unmatched: 6. This CDR3 has 16 amino acids. Germline CDR1 SGHTA, CDR2 FQGNSA.

The chain employs TRBV6-6 and TRBJ2-5, with D perhaps matching TRBD2 (5 bases). The CDR3 has 14 residues. V was cut by 1 base and J by 3 bases, with 9 bases left in between. The germline V gene has CDR1 MNHNY and CDR2 SVGAGI (reference sequence). The CDR3 nucleotides read TGTGCCAGCAGTTACTTCGGACTTAAAGAGACCCAGTACTTC. The encoded protein is CASSYFGLKETQYF.

The chain combines TRBV19 with TRBJ2-1; a weak D match, TRBD1 (5 bases). CDR1 is LNHDA and CDR2 is SQIVND in the germline V gene (reference sequence). CDR3 length equals 14 residues. V lost 3 bases and J lost 5, with 11 bases in between. The CDR3: CASSIIGQDNEQFF. The CDR3 coding sequence is TGTGCCAGTAGTATCATAGGACAAGACAATGAGCAGTTCTTC.

The V and J genes are TRBV4-3 and TRBJ1-4, with D possibly matching TRBD1 (6 bases). V was clipped by 4 bases and J by 5 bases, with 14 bases between them. The CDR3 contains 15 residues. Germline V lookup: CDR1 LGHNA, CDR2 YSLEER. CDR3 amino acids: CASSPVWTANEKLFF. In nucleotides, the CDR3 is TGCGCCAGCAGCCCTGTTTGGACAGCGAATGAAAAACTGTTTTTT.